This T cell receptor beta chain was retrieved from a study of shared clonotypes between healthy human individuals. Sequenced by immunoSEQ multiplex PCR; TCRdb stores in-frame clones only, minus some. Among 2,500,000 or so clones, roughly 93% were seen once, and the ten largest hold around 0.37%. Germline V gene lookup returns CDR1 LGHNT and CDR2 FRNRAP. The ends lost 5 bases at V and 2 bases at J; junction bases unmatched: 6. This CDR3 spans 15 amino acids. The origin of this receptor is a man in his late teens or twenties in good health. Some clones in this sample may be carry-over from other donors' samples. The V and J genes are TRBV12-5 and TRBJ2-3; 8 nucleotides line up with TRBD1. Sequenced: naive CD4+ T cells from PBMCs. Subset reported: CD45RA+ positively selected. The CDR3 sequence: CASGGGQESTDTQYF. The CDR3 bases are TGTGCTAGTGGTGGGGGACAGGAATCCACAGATACGCAGTATTTT.